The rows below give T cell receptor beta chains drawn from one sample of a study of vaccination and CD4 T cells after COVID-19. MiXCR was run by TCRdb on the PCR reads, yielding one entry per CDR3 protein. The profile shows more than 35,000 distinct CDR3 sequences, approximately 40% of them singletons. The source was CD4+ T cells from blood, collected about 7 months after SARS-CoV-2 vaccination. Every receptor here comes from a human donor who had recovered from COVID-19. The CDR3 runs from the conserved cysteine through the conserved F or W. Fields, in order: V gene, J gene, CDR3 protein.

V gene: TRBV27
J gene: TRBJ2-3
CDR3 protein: CASSPVASFSTDTQYF

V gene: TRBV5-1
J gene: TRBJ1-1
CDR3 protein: CTSSLLQLGAGTEAFF

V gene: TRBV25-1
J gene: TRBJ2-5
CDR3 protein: CASSDRPVKETQYF

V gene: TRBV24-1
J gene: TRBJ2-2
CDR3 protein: CATTSGQESAGELFF

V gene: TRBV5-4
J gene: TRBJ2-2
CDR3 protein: CASSQQGGLAPGELFF

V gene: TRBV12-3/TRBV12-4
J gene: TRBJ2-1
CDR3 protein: CASRPKTGTSGINEQFF

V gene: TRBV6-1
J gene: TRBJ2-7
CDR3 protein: CASRTYRDSYEQYF

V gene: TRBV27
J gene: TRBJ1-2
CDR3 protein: CASSLQVTGRFGYTF

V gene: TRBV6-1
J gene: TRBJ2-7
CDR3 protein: CASRSERDYEQYF

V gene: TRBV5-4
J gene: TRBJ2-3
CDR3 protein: CASSLGQSTDTQYF

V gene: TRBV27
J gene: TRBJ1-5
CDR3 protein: CASQGERDIQPQHF

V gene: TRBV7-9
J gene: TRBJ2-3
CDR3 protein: CAITSGSADTQYF

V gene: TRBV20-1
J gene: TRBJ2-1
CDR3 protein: CSPSGRVSEQFF

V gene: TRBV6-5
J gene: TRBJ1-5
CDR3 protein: CASSYARGQPQHF

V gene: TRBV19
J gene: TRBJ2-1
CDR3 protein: CASSLAGGYNEQFF

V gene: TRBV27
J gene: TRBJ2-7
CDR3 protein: CASSQGTGGLFYEQYF

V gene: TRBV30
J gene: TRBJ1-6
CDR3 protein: CAWRTDRGSLSLHF

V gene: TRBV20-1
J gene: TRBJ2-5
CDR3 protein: CSARGGQGLIDQETQYF

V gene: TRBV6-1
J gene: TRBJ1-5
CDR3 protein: CASRLTGAGPYSNQPQHF

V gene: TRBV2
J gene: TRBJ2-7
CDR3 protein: CASSGTSGYYEQYF

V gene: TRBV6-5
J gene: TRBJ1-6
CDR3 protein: CASSLGGGSANSPLHF

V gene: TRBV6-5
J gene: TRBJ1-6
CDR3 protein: CASSLRAQSPLHF

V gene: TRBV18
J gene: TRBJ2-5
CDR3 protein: CASSPGQLRETQYF